Given below is one TCR beta chain in context. The data were taken from a study of blood T cell repertoires in COVID-19. Study details: Sources were T cells, B-cell-depleted T cells, or PBMCs; the material itself was cDNA or gDNA.

Losses at the gene ends were 5 bases for V and 10 bases for J; bases not matched to a gene: 14. The CDR3 runs 16 residues. Looked up from germline, CDR1 is MNHEY and CDR2 is SMNVEV (reference sequence). Per the original methods: Amplified reference gene primers provided the basis for estimating nucleated cell counts. Using immunoSEQ multiplex PCR, the repertoire was profiled, and TCRdb retains in-frame clones only, with some absent. V and J calls and clone size come straight from that table; D and trimming were deduced from the DNA. Of around 260,000 clones detected, roughly 90% appear once; the ten largest clones hold roughly 2%.

The chain is built from TRBV27 and TRBJ1-6, with 7 bases matching TRBD1. The TCR sequence derives from a young man with active or convalescent COVID-19. Sequencing was carried out using peripheral blood. In DNA form, the CDR3 reads TGTGCCAGCAGTCCCCTGACAGGGATCCAGGGGTCACCCCTCCACTTT. Translating gives CASSPLTGIQGSPLHF.